This entry concerns a single T cell receptor (beta chain). Trimming removed 0 bases at V and 5 bases at J, with 17 bases between. CDR3 length: 16 residues. The germline V gene has CDR1 MNHEY and CDR2 SVGAGI. This record comes from a study of blood T cell repertoires in COVID-19. As for the study in general: Sites in the United States, Italy and Spain provided acute and convalescent COVID-19 samples.

Here immunoSEQ multiplex PCR was the method, and the copy in TCRdb shows in-frame clones only, minus some. The table records some 400,000 clones, around 87% of them present only once. This receptor was taken from a woman in her thirties with COVID-19, enrolled during active disease. The rearrangement joins TRBV6-5 to TRBJ2-7; D is perhaps TRBD2 (6 bases). Sequences were obtained from peripheral blood. The CDR3 loop is CASSYSIGGRGNEQYF. CDR3 in DNA: TGTGCCAGCAGTTACTCGATTGGGGGGAGAGGAAACGAGCAGTACTTC.